This entry is about one T cell receptor beta chain. In the original processing: Reference gene primer amplification in the assay estimated nucleated cell counts. TCRdb keeps only in-frame clones here, not all; method: immunoSEQ multiplex PCR. V and J calls and clone size follow that table, whereas D and trimming were derived from the DNA. The repertoire holds roughly 62,000 clones, with almost 85% as singletons. This record belongs to a study of blood T cell repertoires in COVID-19. Turning to the study itself: Spain, Italy and the United States supplied samples that represented acute and convalescent COVID-19. Sources were T cells, B-cell-depleted T cells, or PBMCs; the material itself was cDNA or gDNA.

The clonotype was recovered from a man aged 55 to 70 with acute or convalescent COVID-19. The material sequenced was peripheral blood.

The DNA for the CDR3 is TGTGCCAGCAGCCCACCCGAGTCTGGGGCCAACGTCCTGACTTTC. It translates to CASSPPESGANVLTF. This chain joins TRBV9 and TRBJ2-6; D gene uncertain. The CDR3 runs to 15 residues. Between the trimmed V and J ends, which lost 4 bases and 1 base, there was a span of 9 bases. Looked up from germline, CDR1 is SGDLS and CDR2 is YYNGEE. Looking up the rest from reference TRBV9 and TRBJ2-6 gives the full variable domain: DSGVTQTPKHLITATGQRVTLRCSPRSGDLSVYWYQQSLDQGLQFLIQYYNGEERAKGNILERFSAQQFPDLHSELNLSSLELGDSALYFCASSPPESGANVLTFGAGSRLTVL.